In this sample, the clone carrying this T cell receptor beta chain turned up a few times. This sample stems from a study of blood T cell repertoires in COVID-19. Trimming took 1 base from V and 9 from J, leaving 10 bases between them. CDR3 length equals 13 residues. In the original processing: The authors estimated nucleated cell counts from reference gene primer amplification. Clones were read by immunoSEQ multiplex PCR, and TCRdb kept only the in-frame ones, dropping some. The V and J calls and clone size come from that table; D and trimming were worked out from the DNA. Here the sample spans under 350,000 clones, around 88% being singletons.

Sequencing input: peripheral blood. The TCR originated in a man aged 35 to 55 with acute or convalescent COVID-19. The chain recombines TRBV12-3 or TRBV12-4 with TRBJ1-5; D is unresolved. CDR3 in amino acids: CASSLGLERPQHF. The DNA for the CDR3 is TGTGCCAGCAGTTTAGGGTTGGAGCGGCCCCAGCATTTT.